The 32 T cell receptor beta chains below come from one sample, sequenced in a study of early T cells in non-severe SARS-CoV-2 infection. TCRdb independently ran MiXCR on the 5' RACE reads; one entry per CDR3 protein. Of about 59,000 distinct CDR3 sequences listed, roughly an eighth are singletons. This material consisted of whole blood, taken at baseline. All receptors come from an adult who was a healthcare worker with PCR-confirmed SARS-CoV-2 infection or an uninfected control (not recorded which).

The chain employs TRBV6-6 and TRBJ1-1; weak D call: TRBD1 (5 bases). Germline CDR1 is MNHNY and CDR2 is SVGAGI (reference sequence). V lost 6 bases and J 1 base, leaving 9 bases between the germline ends. The CDR3 totals 13 residues. As DNA, the CDR3 is TGTGCCAGCAGGGGACCCTGGAACACTGAAGCTTTCTTT. As protein: CASRGPWNTEAFF.

This clonotype was observed at least ten times. This chain joins TRBV7-3 and TRBJ2-1; 10 nucleotides match TRBD2. The CDR3 consists of 14 residues. The germline CDR1 and CDR2 sequences are SGHTA and FQGTGA. The trim removed 5 bases at V and 5 bases at J, leaving 3 bases unmatched. CDR3 in amino acids: CASSRSGGNNEQFF. In DNA form, the CDR3 reads TGTGCCAGCAGCCGTAGCGGGGGGAACAATGAGCAGTTCTTC.

This sequence joins TRBV5-1 and TRBJ1-2, with 7 bases fitting TRBD1. The ends lost 4 bases at V and 7 bases at J; junction bases unmatched: 10. Germline V gives CDR1 SGHRS, CDR2 YFSETQ. The CDR3 has 14 amino acids. CDR3 residues: CASSAQTGFGGYTF. CDR3 DNA: TGCGCCAGCAGCGCCCAGACAGGGTTTGGTGGCTACACCTTC.

This clonotype was seen ten or more times. The chain has TRBV12-3 or TRBV12-4 and TRBJ1-2, with TRBD1 matching 7 bases. Trimming at V came to 4 bases and at J to 0 bases, leaving 8 bases not matched to a gene. This CDR3 comprises 16 residues. The DNA of the CDR3 is TGTGCCAGCAGTTCCGGGACAGAAGGGGCTAACTATGGCTACACCTTC. Protein product: CASSSGTEGANYGYTF.

In its sample, this clonotype was seen a few times. The chain has TRBV5-4 and TRBJ1-2; 11 nucleotides align to TRBD1. The germline gives CDR1 SGHNT, CDR2 YYREEE (reference sequence). This CDR3 is built from 16 residues. V gave up 4 bases and J gave up 6 bases; unmatched junction bases: 11. CDR3 protein: CASSRPGTGGGNGYTF. The DNA of the CDR3 is TGTGCCAGCAGCCGCCCCGGGACAGGGGGGGGAAATGGCTACACCTTC.

The chain links TRBV3-1 to TRBJ2-1; 8 nucleotides align to TRBD2. The V and J ends lost 4 bases and 1 base, in that order; junction bases with no gene match: 6. Germline values: CDR1 LGHDT, CDR2 YNNKEL (reference sequence). The CDR3 extends over 16 amino acids. The CDR3 loop reads CASSLYGRGSYNEQFF. The CDR3 DNA follows: TGTGCCAGCAGCCTATACGGGAGGGGATCCTACAATGAGCAGTTCTTC.

The rearrangement uses TRBV12-3 or TRBV12-4 and TRBJ2-3; TRBD2 matches at 7 bases. V gave up 2 bases and J gave up 3 bases; unmatched junction bases: 5. This CDR3 has 15 residues. This CDR3 reads CASSLMGGSTDTQYF. The CDR3 DNA follows: TGTGCCAGCAGTTTAATGGGCGGGAGTACAGATACGCAGTATTTT.

The rearrangement joins TRBV4-2 to TRBJ2-3; D gene unclear. Trimming left V 6 bases short and J 7 bases short, with 14 bases between. The germline V gene encodes CDR1 LGHNA and CDR2 YNFKEQ. The CDR3 is made up of 13 amino acids. DNA for the CDR3: TGTGCCAGCAGTCCAGCTCGGGTAAATACGCAGTATTTT. Its protein is CASSPARVNTQYF.

This clonotype was found a few times. The germline gene is not matched at one end of the junction; a read error may be the cause. The V gene is TRBV7-7, the J gene TRBJ1-1, with D unresolved. The germline gives CDR1 SSHAT, CDR2 FNYEAQ (reference sequence). The CDR3 sequence is 13 residues long. The DNA of the CDR3 is TGTGCTAGCAGCTATGGGCCGAACACTGAAGCTTTCTTT. This codes for CASSYGPNTEAFF.

In this sample, this clonotype turned up a few times. The chain is built from TRBV10-3 and TRBJ2-1, with D possibly matching TRBD1 (6 bases). Germline lookup yields CDR1 ENHRY and CDR2 SYGVKD. Trimming took 6 bases from V and 6 from J, leaving 12 bases between them. This CDR3 is 13 amino acids long. CDR3 sequence: CAISLGQSNEQFF. The CDR3 bases are TGTGCCATCAGCCTTGGACAGTCCAATGAGCAGTTCTTC.

The chain carries TRBV2 and TRBJ2-7; possibly TRBD1 for D (6 bases). CDR3 length equals 12 residues. V lost 11 bases and J lost 1, with 12 bases in between. From germline, CDR1 is SNHLY and CDR2 FYNNEI. CDR3 loop: CAGRQASYEQYF. DNA of the CDR3: TGTGCCGGACGACAGGCTTCCTACGAGCAGTACTTC.

This clonotype is judged large. The chain recombines TRBV7-6 with TRBJ2-7; no firm D call. The CDR3 spans 15 residues. Germline CDR1 and CDR2: SGHVS and FNYEAQ. V was cut by 1 base and J by 3 bases, with 13 bases left in between. The DNA of the CDR3 is TGTGCCAGCAGCTTAGAATCCGGAACCCACTACGAGCAGTACTTC. Translating it yields CASSLESGTHYEQYF.

At least ten counts were recorded for this clonotype. One junction end does not reproduce the germline sequence, and a read error may be involved. This chain connects TRBV18 to TRBJ2-5; no reliable D call. CDR1 KGHSH and CDR2 LQKENI come from the germline V gene. The CDR3 loop spans 12 amino acids. This chain's CDR3 is CASSPTGKTQYF. The CDR3 region has the DNA TGCGCCAGCTCCCCCACCGGCAAGACCCAGTACTTC.

This clonotype has a handful of counts. The V gene is TRBV10-3, the J gene TRBJ2-4; D not certain. In germline, CDR1 is ENHRY, CDR2 SYGVKD. CDR3 length: 14 residues. Trimming took 0 bases from V and 8 from J, leaving 11 bases between them. This chain's CDR3 is CAISESGFRDIQYF. CDR3 DNA: TGTGCCATCAGTGAGTCGGGGTTTCGGGACATTCAGTACTTC.

The chain has TRBV27 and TRBJ1-4; tentative D call: TRBD1 (6 bases). Trimming left V 5 bases short and J 8 bases short, with 15 bases between. Germline assignment: CDR1 MNHEY and CDR2 SMNVEV (reference sequence). This CDR3 region has 14 residues. The CDR3 loop reads CASSRTGSGEKLFF. The CDR3 nucleotides read TGTGCCAGCAGTCGAACAGGGTCGGGAGAAAAACTGTTTTTT.

The genes are TRBV6-1 and TRBJ1-1; 10 nucleotides match TRBD1. The CDR3 is made up of 15 amino acids. Germline CDR1 and CDR2: MNHNS and SASEGT. V was pared by 2 bases and J by 6 bases, with 6 bases of the junction left unmatched. The CDR3 region has the DNA TGTGCCAGCAGTGAATGGGGACAGGGGTTTCCTGAAGCTTTCTTT. This gives the protein CASSEWGQGFPEAFF.

CDR3 residues: CASRRSGASTDTQYF. For the CDR3, the DNA is TGTGCCAGCCGCCGTAGCGGAGCTAGCACAGATACGCAGTATTTT. The rearrangement joins TRBV7-9 to TRBJ2-3; possible D gene TRBD2, 6 bases. Germline V CDR1 and CDR2: SEHNR, FQNEAQ (reference sequence). CDR3 length equals 15 residues. Trimming left V 8 bases short and J 0 bases short, with 15 bases between.

The gene calls are TRBV4-3 and TRBJ2-6; TRBD1 aligns across 9 bases. Germline V gene sequence: CDR1 LGHNA, CDR2 YSLEER. Trimming at V came to 0 bases and at J to 0 bases, leaving 9 bases not matched to a gene. This CDR3 spans 20 amino acids. CDR3 coding DNA: TGCGCCAGCAGCCAAGACCTCCGGGACAGGGCTATCTCTGGGGCCAACGTCCTGACTTTC. Encoded protein: CASSQDLRDRAISGANVLTF.

The chain joins TRBV27 to TRBJ1-1, with D maybe TRBD1 (6 bases). The CDR3 loop spans 15 amino acids. V lost 0 bases, J lost 1 base, and 9 bases lay in between. Germline CDR1 and CDR2: MNHEY and SMNVEV (reference sequence). CDR3 protein: CASSLSGHTNTEAFF. CDR3 in DNA: TGTGCCAGCAGTTTATCGGGACACACGAACACTGAAGCTTTCTTT.

This sequence joins TRBV5-1 and TRBJ2-7, with 8 nucleotides matching TRBD1. V lost 0 bases and J lost 3; bases outside the gene matches: 5. Looked up from germline, CDR1 is SGHRS and CDR2 is YFSETQ. The CDR3 length is 15 residues. CDR3 protein: CASSLAQGAHYEQYF. CDR3 nucleotides: TGCGCCAGCAGCTTGGCTCAGGGGGCCCACTACGAGCAGTACTTC. Drawing the rest from reference TRBV5-1 and TRBJ2-7, the complete variable domain is KAGVTQTPRYLIKTRGQQVTLSCSPISGHRSVSWYQQTPGQGLQFLFEYFSETQRNKGNFPGRFSGRQFSNSRSEMNVSTLELGDSALYLCASSLAQGAHYEQYFGPGTRLTVT.

This clonotype has ten or more counts. The CDR3 here is CASSSIHGTIYEQYF. CDR3 DNA: TGCGCCAGCAGCTCGATCCACGGGACAATATACGAGCAGTACTTC. This chain links TRBV5-1 with TRBJ2-7; D may be TRBD1 (6 bases). The V gene's germline CDR1 is SGHRS and CDR2 YFSETQ. The ends were cut back, 3 bases at V and 4 bases at J, with 17 bases in the middle. This CDR3 spans 15 amino acids.

The V gene is TRBV4-2, the J gene TRBJ2-7; TRBD1 or TRBD2 may be the D gene (6 bases each). The V end lost 1 base, the J end lost 0 bases, and 13 bases lay between the germline ends. This CDR3 comprises 16 residues. The germline V gene encodes CDR1 LGHNA and CDR2 YNFKEQ. In nucleotides, the CDR3 is TGTGCCAGCAGCCAAGGTCCGGGGGCCAGCTCCTACGAGCAGTACTTC. It encodes CASSQGPGASSYEQYF.

This clonotype came up many times. The gene calls are TRBV7-6 and TRBJ2-1; D is uncertain. The length of the CDR3 is 13 residues. V lost 2 bases, J lost 6 bases, and 8 bases lay in between. Germline V gives CDR1 SGHVS, CDR2 FNYEAQ. CDR3 sequence: CASSLPPANEQFF. The CDR3 bases are TGTGCCAGCAGCTTACCCCCGGCCAATGAGCAGTTCTTC. Together with reference TRBV7-6 and TRBJ2-1, the CDR3 gives the full variable domain: GAGVSQSPRYKVTKRGQDVALRCDPISGHVSLYWYRQALGQGPEFLTYFNYEAQQDKSGLPNDRFSAERPEGSISTLTIQRTEQRDSAMYRCASSLPPANEQFFGPGTRLTVL.

CDR3 nucleotides: TGTGCCAGCAGGCCGGGACTAGCGATGGAGACCCAGTACTTC. It yields the protein CASRPGLAMETQYF. J is TRBJ2-5 and V is TRBV6-5, with 10 bases aligning to TRBD2. The CDR3 runs to 14 residues. V lost 6 bases, J lost 5 bases, and 6 bases stayed unmatched. CDR1 MNHEY and CDR2 SVGAGI come from the germline V gene.

This clonotype was seen many times. The chain employs TRBV6-2 or TRBV6-3 and TRBJ1-2; weak D call: TRBD1 (6 bases). Trimming took 6 bases from V and 4 from J, leaving 15 bases between them. Germline assignment: CDR1 MNHEY and CDR2 SVGEGT. The length of the CDR3 is 14 residues. CDR3 sequence reads: CASSPYRELYGYTF. The CDR3 bases are TGTGCCAGCAGCCCTTACAGGGAACTCTATGGCTACACCTTC.

This clonotype has a handful of counts. This chain links TRBV4-2 with TRBJ2-7; 8 positions match TRBD2. Looked up from germline, CDR1 is LGHNA and CDR2 is YNFKEQ. Trimming cost V 5 bases and J 3 bases; bases outside gene matches: 9. The CDR3 has 15 residues. CDR3: CASSSYRTSYYEQYF. The CDR3 bases are TGTGCCAGCAGCTCTTACCGGACTAGCTACTACGAGCAGTACTTC.

This clonotype was observed a few times. The chain joins TRBV6-1 to TRBJ2-1; D is undetermined. The CDR3 runs to 16 residues. The germline V gene has CDR1 MNHNS and CDR2 SASEGT. V lost 6 bases, J lost 0 bases, and 15 bases lay in between. The CDR3 nucleotides read TGTGCCAGCAGGACCCAGGAGCCTCGCTCCTACAATGAGCAGTTCTTC. Encoded protein: CASRTQEPRSYNEQFF.

There are many counts of this clonotype. The rearrangement joins TRBV7-9 to TRBJ2-3; D may be TRBD1 (5 bases). V lost 5 bases and J 0 bases, leaving 15 bases between the germline ends. This CDR3 is 16 amino acids long. Germline V gene lookup returns CDR1 SEHNR and CDR2 FQNEAQ (reference sequence). The CDR3 region has the DNA TGTGCCAGCAGCAACCCGGCCAGGGATAGCACAGATACGCAGTATTTT. This encodes CASSNPARDSTDTQYF.

Only a few counts were recorded for this clonotype. The chain carries TRBV5-5 and TRBJ2-1; D is ambiguous. CDR1 is SGHKS, CDR2 YYEKEE, per germline (reference sequence). The CDR3 covers 16 residues. The V gene lost 3 bases and the J gene lost 8 bases, with 21 bases spanning the gap. DNA for the CDR3: TGTGCCAGCAGCTGGGAACCGGGCCTAGGAATAGATGAGCAGTTCTTC. It translates to CASSWEPGLGIDEQFF.

This clonotype was counted between two and nine times. The chain combines TRBV11-2 with TRBJ2-5, with TRBD1 matching over 8 bases. The germline CDR1 and CDR2 sequences are SGHAT and FQNNGV. Trimming cost V 4 bases and J 4 bases; bases outside gene matches: 5. The CDR3 has 14 residues. CDR3 sequence: CASSSIQGAETQYF. CDR3 DNA sequence: TGTGCCAGCAGCTCCATCCAGGGGGCAGAGACCCAGTACTTC. The full variable domain, rest sourced from reference TRBV11-2 and TRBJ2-5, is EAGVAQSPRYKIIEKRQSVAFWCNPISGHATLYWYQQILGQGPKLLIQFQNNGVVDDSQLPKDRFSAERLKGVDSTLKIQPAKLEDSAVYLCASSSIQGAETQYFGPGTRLLVL.

This clonotype occurred many times. The CDR3 DNA is TGTGCCAGCAGCACTAGCGGGAGGCCCCAAGAGACCCAGTACTTC. It codes for CASSTSGRPQETQYF. The chain carries TRBV7-6 and TRBJ2-5, with 12 bases that match TRBD2. The germline CDR1 and CDR2 sequences are SGHVS and FNYEAQ. V shed 5 bases and J 1 base; nucleotides not matched to a gene: 2. There are 15 residues in the CDR3.

The rearrangement links TRBV6-6 to TRBJ2-3; TRBD1 matches 8 bases. This CDR3 has 14 residues. The V gene's germline CDR1 is MNHNY and CDR2 SVGAGI (reference sequence). With V trimmed by 5 bases and J by 2 bases, 3 bases remained unmatched. Written as DNA, the CDR3 is TGTGCCAGCAGTAGGACAGGGAACACAGATACGCAGTATTTT. This gives the protein CASSRTGNTDTQYF.